A selection of T cell receptor beta chains follows, all from one sample in a study of cytomegalovirus exposure and HLA in healthy donors. This table comes from immunoSEQ multiplex PCR, and its TCRdb copy is limited to in-frame clones, with some not included. The data show around 130,000 clones, with around 86% seen just once and around 0.7% held by the top ten. Sample: PBMCs. These receptors all stem from a man aged 18-30 years in good health and CMV-seronegative. Each CDR3 is given with its conserved first and last residue. D genes are given only for firm matches. Expanded clones are given a class, and other clones once, few, many or no size at all.

j_gene	v_gene	abundance	d_gene	CDR3aa	CDR3nt
TRBJ2-1	TRBV28	.	TRBD1	CASRTRDRFNNEQFF	TGTGCCAGCAGAACCCGGGACAGGTTTAACAATGAGCAGTTCTTC
TRBJ1-2	TRBV20-1	once	.	CSAAGSYGYTF	TGCAGTGCTGCAGGATCCTATGGCTACACCTTC
TRBJ2-1	TRBV5-1	.	.	CASSLGTANEQFF	TGCGCCAGCAGCTTGGGGACAGCCAATGAGCAGTTCTTC
TRBJ2-4	TRBV7-2	.	TRBD2	CASRPSSGGTSKNIQYF	TGTGCCAGCAGACCCTCGAGCGGGGGAACCTCCAAAAACATTCAGTACTTC
TRBJ2-3	TRBV5-1	once	TRBD2	CASSLGTSGSGGSTDTQYF	TGCGCCAGCAGCTTAGGGACTAGCGGGTCTGGGGGTTCCACAGATACGCAGTATTTT
TRBJ1-5	TRBV15	.	.	CATSTGYSNQPQHF	TGTGCCACCAGCACAGGTTATAGCAATCAGCCCCAGCATTTT
TRBJ1-5	TRBV6-4	.	.	CASSAEGNQPQHF	TGTGCCAGCAGTGCTGAGGGTAATCAGCCCCAGCATTTT
TRBJ1-2	TRBV6-5	.	.	CASSYSTVANYGYTF	TGTGCCAGCAGTTACTCGACAGTAGCTAACTATGGCTACACCTTC
TRBJ2-7	TRBV7-3	.	.	CASSSTTQAPLYEQYF	TGTGCCAGCAGCTCTACGACACAGGCCCCCCTCTACGAGCAGTACTTC
TRBJ1-4	TRBV6-5	.	.	CASSYGGNEKLFF	TGTGCCAGCAGTTACGGCGGCAATGAAAAACTGTTTTTT
TRBJ1-2	TRBV30	.	.	CAWSAADPLGYTF	TGTGCCTGGAGTGCAGCGGACCCCCTTGGCTACACCTTC
TRBJ1-5	TRBV7-8	.	.	CASSLSGGGNQPQHF	TGTGCCAGCAGCTTATCGGGGGGTGGCAATCAGCCCCAGCATTTT
TRBJ1-1	TRBV4-3	few	.	CASSQGGAGVNTEAFF	TGCGCCAGCAGCCAAGGAGGGGCAGGGGTGAACACTGAAGCTTTCTTT
TRBJ1-4	TRBV28	.	TRBD1	CASSLGQGRNEKLFF	TGTGCCAGCAGTCTCGGACAGGGCCGCAATGAAAAACTGTTTTTT
TRBJ2-2	TRBV6-5	.	TRBD1	CASSYGTGVTGELFF	TGTGCCAGCAGTTACGGGACAGGGGTCACCGGGGAGCTGTTTTTT
TRBJ1-5	TRBV30	.	.	CAWSGQLNQPQHF	TGTGCCTGGAGTGGACAGCTTAATCAGCCCCAGCATTTT
TRBJ1-4	TRBV4-3	once	.	CASSQDLGHRLRNEKLFF	TGCGCCAGCAGCCAAGATTTGGGGCACAGGCTACGAAATGAAAAACTGTTTTTT
TRBJ1-2	TRBV30	.	TRBD1	CALEAGGRGYGYTF	TGTGCCTTGGAAGCAGGGGGCCGGGGCTATGGCTACACCTTC
TRBJ2-2	TRBV13	.	TRBD2	CASSSGGTGELFF	TGTGCCAGCAGCTCGGGGGGGACCGGGGAGCTGTTTTTT
TRBJ1-5	TRBV19	.	.	CASRTHQGTNQPQHF	TGTGCCAGTAGAACTCATCAGGGGACCAATCAGCCCCAGCATTTT
TRBJ1-2	TRBV10-3	.	.	CAISESQANGYTF	TGTGCCATCAGTGAGTCGCAGGCTAATGGCTACACCTTC
TRBJ1-3	TRBV9	.	TRBD1	CASSVGTVISGNTIYF	TGTGCCAGCAGCGTCGGGACAGTTATCTCTGGAAACACCATATATTTT
TRBJ2-7	TRBV29-1	.	.	CSVWTDHNYEQYF	TGCAGCGTATGGACAGACCACAACTACGAGCAGTACTTC
TRBJ2-3	TRBV7-9	.	TRBD2	CASSAGTSGGFAQYF	TGTGCCAGCAGCGCCGGGACTAGCGGGGGATTTGCGCAGTATTTT
TRBJ2-1	TRBV27	.	TRBD2	CASSFDRSGGLSYNEQFF	TGTGCCAGCAGTTTCGATCGGAGCGGGGGCCTATCCTACAATGAGCAGTTCTTC
TRBJ2-6	TRBV7-6	.	TRBD1	CASSPDRGDPGANVLTF	TGTGCCAGCAGCCCGGACAGGGGGGACCCTGGGGCCAACGTCCTGACTTTC
TRBJ2-5	TRBV6-5	.	TRBD1	CASRTTGLTQYF	TGTGCCAGCAGGACGACAGGGCTGACCCAGTACTTC
TRBJ2-1	TRBV6-4	.	TRBD2	CASSGLAGGNEQFF	TGTGCCAGCAGTGGACTAGCGGGGGGGAATGAGCAGTTCTTC
TRBJ1-6	TRBV7-9	.	.	CASTSGGVVLSPLHF	TGTGCCAGCACCTCGGGGGGGGTAGTCCTGTCACCCCTCCACTTT
TRBJ1-1	TRBV6-5	.	.	CASSYSGGNTEAFF	TGTGCCAGCAGTTACTCGGGGGGGAACACTGAAGCTTTCTTT
TRBJ1-1	TRBV5-6	.	.	CASSSIAGPTGEAFF	TGTGCCAGCAGCTCGATTGCGGGACCGACCGGTGAAGCTTTCTTT
TRBJ2-3	TRBV19	.	.	CASSTTGGGVKTDTQYF	TGTGCCAGTAGTACCACCGGAGGAGGGGTTAAAACAGATACGCAGTATTTT
TRBJ2-2	TRBV4-1	.	TRBD2	CASSQDGGAGGLPGELFF	TGCGCCAGCAGCCAAGATGGTGGGGCGGGGGGCCTGCCCGGGGAGCTGTTTTTT
TRBJ2-1	TRBV6-6	.	TRBD1	CASRGTGRNEQFF	TGTGCCAGCAGAGGGACAGGGAGAAATGAGCAGTTCTTC
TRBJ1-2	TRBV4-2	few	TRBD1	CASSPSGGGDYGYTF	TGTGCCAGCAGCCCTTCCGGAGGGGGCGACTATGGCTACACCTTC
TRBJ2-3	TRBV4-2	.	.	CANSLTEGDQYF	TGTGCCAACAGCCTAACCGAGGGGGACCAGTATTTT
TRBJ2-7	TRBV19	.	.	CASSINRGYEQYF	TGTGCCAGTAGTATCAATCGCGGCTACGAGCAGTACTTC
TRBJ2-7	TRBV9	.	TRBD1	CASSPGDRPSSYEQYF	TGTGCCAGCAGCCCCGGGGACAGGCCGAGCTCCTACGAGCAGTACTTC
TRBJ2-3	TRBV6-6	once	.	CASSSRDTQYF	TGTGCCAGCAGTTCGAGGGATACGCAGTATTTT
TRBJ2-7	TRBV6-5	.	.	CASSYRGEQYF	TGTGCCAGCAGTTACCGCGGCGAGCAGTACTTC
TRBJ1-2	TRBV7-9	.	.	CASSPPGGGGANYGYTF	TGTGCCAGCAGCCCCCCCGGCGGAGGCGGGGCTAACTATGGCTACACCTTC
TRBJ2-1	TRBV9	once	.	CASSVEDRTAPFF	TGTGCCAGCAGCGTAGAAGATAGGACAGCACCATTCTTC
TRBJ2-6	TRBV5-4	.	.	CASSLNTGANVLTF	TGTGCCAGCAGCTTGAATACTGGGGCCAACGTCCTGACTTTC
TRBJ1-5	TRBV27	.	.	CASSLMGSQPQHF	TGTGCCAGCAGTTTAATGGGGAGTCAGCCCCAGCATTTT
TRBJ2-3	TRBV10-3	.	.	CAISDRQGTDTQYF	TGTGCCATCAGTGACCGACAAGGCACAGATACGCAGTATTTT
TRBJ2-6	TRBV10-1	.	.	CASSSDGANVLTF	TGCGCCAGCAGCTCAGATGGGGCCAACGTCCTGACTTTC
TRBJ2-3	TRBV6-5	.	.	CASSYSTSTDTQYF	TGTGCCAGCAGTTACTCGACATCCACAGATACGCAGTATTTT
TRBJ1-2	TRBV7-8	.	.	CASSLASIQGVSTLAGYTF	TGTGCCAGCAGCTTAGCGTCCATACAGGGTGTATCAACGCTGGCCGGCTACACCTTC
TRBJ2-3	TRBV4-3	.	.	CASSQERIDTQYF	TGCGCCAGCAGCCAAGAGAGAATAGATACGCAGTATTTT
TRBJ1-2	TRBV28	.	TRBD1	CASHPLPGQGARPGYTF	TGTGCCAGCCACCCATTACCGGGACAGGGGGCGCGACCTGGCTACACCTTC
TRBJ1-2	TRBV6-1	.	TRBD1	CASSERQGDGYTF	TGTGCCAGCAGTGAAAGACAGGGCGATGGCTACACCTTC
TRBJ2-7	TRBV7-3	.	TRBD1	CASSLNGPGTGPEQYF	TGTGCCAGCAGCTTAAATGGTCCCGGGACAGGGCCCGAGCAGTACTTC
TRBJ2-7	TRBV27	.	TRBD1	CASRQRMTGDYEQYF	TGTGCCAGCAGACAGAGAATGACAGGGGACTACGAGCAGTACTTC
TRBJ2-5	TRBV19	few	TRBD1	CASKAITGEPQETQYF	TGTGCCAGTAAAGCTATCACAGGGGAACCCCAAGAGACCCAGTACTTC